This entry describes one T cell receptor (beta chain). This sample stems from a study of blood T cell repertoires in COVID-19. Across the whole study: There were acute and convalescent COVID-19 samples, and they came from the United States, Italy and Spain. T cells, B-cell-depleted T cells, or PBMCs provided the cDNA or gDNA that served as material.

Assay used: immunoSEQ multiplex PCR; TCRdb lists only in-frame clones, some missing. Of tens of thousands of clones in the sample, around 85% were seen once. Deletions cut 3 bases from V and 6 bases from J, with 6 bases between. The CDR3 is 12 amino acids. Germline assignment: CDR1 LNHDA and CDR2 SQIVND (reference sequence). Specimen: peripheral blood. This receptor was obtained from a human donor in a cohort sampled during active COVID-19. The chain has TRBV19 and TRBJ2-1; D is unclear. This CDR3 reads CASSMRSNEQFF. The CDR3, as DNA: TGTGCCAGTAGTATGAGGTCCAATGAGCAGTTCTTC. Full variable domain (remainder filled in from reference TRBV19 and TRBJ2-1): DGGITQSPKYLFRKEGQNVTLSCEQNLNHDAMYWYRQDPGQGLRLIYYSQIVNDFQKGDIAEGYSVSREKKESFPLTVTSAQKNPTAFYLCASSMRSNEQFFGPGTRLTVL.